The subject of this entry is one TCR beta chain. V shed 6 bases, J shed 3 bases, and the junction held 7 bases outside the gene matches. The CDR3 is made up of 14 amino acids. Germline CDR1 reads ENHRY; CDR2 reads SYGVKD. These data come from a study of blood T cell repertoires in COVID-19. Study context: Acute-phase and convalescent COVID-19 samples originated in the United States, Italy and Spain. The cDNA or gDNA used as material had been derived from T cells, B-cell-depleted T cells, or PBMCs.

Per the study methods: Nucleated cell counts were estimated from reference gene primer amplification. The table came from immunoSEQ multiplex PCR; TCRdb's copy has only in-frame clones and leaves some out. That table is the source of V, J and clone size, and D and trimming were worked out from the DNA. This sample has 470,000 or so clones, with around nine tenths found just once. Sequenced material: peripheral blood. The V and J genes are TRBV10-3 and TRBJ2-7; TRBD1 matches at 8 bases. This TCR was recovered from a woman aged 25 to 45 with acute or convalescent COVID-19. CDR3 DNA sequence: TGTGCCATCAGACAGGGGGACGTTTACTACGAGCAGTACTTC. This encodes CAIRQGDVYYEQYF.